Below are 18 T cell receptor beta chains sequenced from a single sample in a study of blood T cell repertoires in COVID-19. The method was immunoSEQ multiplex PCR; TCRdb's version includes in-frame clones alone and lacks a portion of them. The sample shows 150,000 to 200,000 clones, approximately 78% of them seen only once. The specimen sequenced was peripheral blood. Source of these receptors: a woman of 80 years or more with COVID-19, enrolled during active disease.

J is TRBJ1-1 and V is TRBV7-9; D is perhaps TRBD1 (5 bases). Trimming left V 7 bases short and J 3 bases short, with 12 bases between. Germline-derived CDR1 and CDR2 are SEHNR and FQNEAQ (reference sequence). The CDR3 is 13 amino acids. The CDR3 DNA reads TGTGCCAGCACCTTTGAACAGGACACTGAAGCTTTCTTT. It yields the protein CASTFEQDTEAFF.

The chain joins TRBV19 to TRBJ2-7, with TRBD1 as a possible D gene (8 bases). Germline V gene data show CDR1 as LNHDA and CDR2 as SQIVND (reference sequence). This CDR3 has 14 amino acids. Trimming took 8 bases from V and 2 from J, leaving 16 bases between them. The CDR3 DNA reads TGTGCCAGTCACGGGGGGACAGGACCCTACGAGCAGTACTTC. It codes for CASHGGTGPYEQYF.

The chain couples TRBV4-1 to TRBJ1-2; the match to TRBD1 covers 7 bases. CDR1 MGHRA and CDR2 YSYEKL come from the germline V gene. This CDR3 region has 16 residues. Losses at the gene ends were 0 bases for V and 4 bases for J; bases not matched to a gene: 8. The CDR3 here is CASSQDQGGTPYGYTF. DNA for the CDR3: TGCGCCAGCAGCCAAGATCAAGGGGGCACTCCCTATGGCTACACCTTC.

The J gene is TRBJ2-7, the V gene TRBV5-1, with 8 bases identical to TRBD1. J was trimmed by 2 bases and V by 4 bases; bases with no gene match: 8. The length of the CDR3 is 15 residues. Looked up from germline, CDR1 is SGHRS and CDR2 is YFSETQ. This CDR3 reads CASSLDRVGTYEQYF. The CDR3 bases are TGCGCCAGCAGCCTGGACAGGGTGGGCACCTACGAGCAGTACTTC.

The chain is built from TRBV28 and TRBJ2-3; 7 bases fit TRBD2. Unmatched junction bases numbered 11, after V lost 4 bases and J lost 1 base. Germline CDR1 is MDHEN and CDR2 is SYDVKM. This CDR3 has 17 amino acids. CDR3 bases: TGTGCCAGCAGTTCTCCGGGCAGCCGGGAGGGCACAGATACGCAGTATTTT. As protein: CASSSPGSREGTDTQYF.

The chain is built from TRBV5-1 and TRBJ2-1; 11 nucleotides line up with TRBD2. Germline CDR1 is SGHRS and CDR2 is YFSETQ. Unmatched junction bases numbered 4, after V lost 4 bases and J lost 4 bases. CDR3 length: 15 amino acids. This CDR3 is CASSPGTSGYNEQFF. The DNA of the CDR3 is TGCGCCAGCAGCCCCGGGACTAGCGGATACAATGAGCAGTTCTTC.

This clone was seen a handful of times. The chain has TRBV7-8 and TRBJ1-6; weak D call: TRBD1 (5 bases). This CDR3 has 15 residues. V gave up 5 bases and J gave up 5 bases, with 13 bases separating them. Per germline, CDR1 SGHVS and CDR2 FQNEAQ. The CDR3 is CASSRRGLNNSPLHF. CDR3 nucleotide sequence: TGTGCCAGCAGCCGAAGGGGCCTAAATAATTCACCCCTCCACTTT. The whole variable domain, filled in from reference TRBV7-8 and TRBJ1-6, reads GAGVSQSPRYKVAKRGQDVALRCDPISGHVSLFWYQQALGQGPEFLTYFQNEAQLDKSGLPSDRFFAERPEGSVSTLKIQRTQQEDSAVYLCASSRRGLNNSPLHFGNGTRLTVT.

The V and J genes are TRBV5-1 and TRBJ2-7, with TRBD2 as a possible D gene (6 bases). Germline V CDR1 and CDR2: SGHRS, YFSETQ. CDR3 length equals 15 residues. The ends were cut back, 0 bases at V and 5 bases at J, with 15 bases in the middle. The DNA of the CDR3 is TGCGCCAGCAGCTTGGGGGCGGGGAGCCCCCACGAGCAGTACTTC. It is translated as CASSLGAGSPHEQYF.

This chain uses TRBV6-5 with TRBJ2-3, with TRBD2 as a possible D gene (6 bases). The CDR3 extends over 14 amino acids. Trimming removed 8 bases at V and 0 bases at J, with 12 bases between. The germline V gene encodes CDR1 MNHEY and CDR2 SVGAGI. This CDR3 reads CASGLSGSTDTQYF. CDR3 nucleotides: TGTGCCAGCGGCCTTAGCGGCAGCACAGATACGCAGTATTTT.

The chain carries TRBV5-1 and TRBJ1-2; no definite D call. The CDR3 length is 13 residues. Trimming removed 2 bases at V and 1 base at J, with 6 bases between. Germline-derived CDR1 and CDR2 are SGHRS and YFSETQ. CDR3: CASSFHSNYGYTF. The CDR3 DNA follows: TGCGCCAGCAGCTTCCACAGTAACTATGGCTACACCTTC.

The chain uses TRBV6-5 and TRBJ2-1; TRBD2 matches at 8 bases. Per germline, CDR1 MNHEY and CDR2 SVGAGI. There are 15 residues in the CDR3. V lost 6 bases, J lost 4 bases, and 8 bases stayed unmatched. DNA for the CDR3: TGTGCCAGCAGACGTAGACTAGCGACTTACAATGAGCAGTTCTTC. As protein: CASRRRLATYNEQFF.

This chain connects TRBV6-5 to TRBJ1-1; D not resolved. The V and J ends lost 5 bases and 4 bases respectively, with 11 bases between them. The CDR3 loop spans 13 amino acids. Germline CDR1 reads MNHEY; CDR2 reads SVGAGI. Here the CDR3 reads CASSREEGTEAFF. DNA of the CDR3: TGTGCCAGCAGTAGGGAAGAGGGCACTGAAGCTTTCTTT.

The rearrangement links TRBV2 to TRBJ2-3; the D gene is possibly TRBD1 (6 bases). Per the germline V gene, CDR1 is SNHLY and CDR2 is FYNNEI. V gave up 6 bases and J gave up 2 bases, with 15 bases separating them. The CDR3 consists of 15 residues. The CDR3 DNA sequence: TGTGCCAGCAGCTGGGACACAGGGAACACAGATACGCAGTATTTT. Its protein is CASSWDTGNTDTQYF.

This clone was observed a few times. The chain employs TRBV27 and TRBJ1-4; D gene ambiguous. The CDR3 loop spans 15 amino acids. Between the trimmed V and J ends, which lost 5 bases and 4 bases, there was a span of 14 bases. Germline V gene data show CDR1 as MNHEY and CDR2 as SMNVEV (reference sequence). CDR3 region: CASSPFAGINEKLFF. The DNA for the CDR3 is TGTGCCAGCAGTCCCTTTGCGGGGATTAATGAAAAACTGTTTTTT.

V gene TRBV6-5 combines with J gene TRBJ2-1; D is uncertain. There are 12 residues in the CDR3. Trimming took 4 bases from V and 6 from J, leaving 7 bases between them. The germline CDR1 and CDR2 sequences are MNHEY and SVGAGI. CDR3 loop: CASSSMPNEQFF. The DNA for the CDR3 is TGTGCCAGCAGTTCTATGCCCAATGAGCAGTTCTTC.

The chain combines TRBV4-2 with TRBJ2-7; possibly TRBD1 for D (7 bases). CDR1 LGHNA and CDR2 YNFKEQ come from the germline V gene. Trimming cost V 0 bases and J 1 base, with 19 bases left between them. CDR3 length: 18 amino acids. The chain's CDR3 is CASSQDGGRRGRSYEQYF. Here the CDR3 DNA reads TGTGCCAGCAGCCAAGATGGAGGACGGAGGGGGCGGTCCTACGAGCAGTACTTC.

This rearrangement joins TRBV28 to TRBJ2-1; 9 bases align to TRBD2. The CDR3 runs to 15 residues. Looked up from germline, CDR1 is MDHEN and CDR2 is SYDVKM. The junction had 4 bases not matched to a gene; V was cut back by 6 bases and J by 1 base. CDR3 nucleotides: TGTGCCAGCAGAGGAGCGGGAGGATCCTACAATGAGCAGTTCTTC. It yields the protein CASRGAGGSYNEQFF.

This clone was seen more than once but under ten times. The CDR3, as DNA: TGCAGTGCTAGTGGGGAGCTACTTGATTATGGCTACACCTTC. This sequence encodes CSASGELLDYGYTF. This sequence joins TRBV20-1 and TRBJ1-2; D not certain. Trimming removed 3 bases from V and 5 bases from J, with 16 bases in between. This CDR3 has 14 amino acids. Germline V gene data show CDR1 as DFQATT and CDR2 as SNEGSKA (reference sequence).